This T cell receptor (beta chain) was captured by sequencing in a study of blood T cell repertoires in COVID-19. At the level of the study: Collection of acute and convalescent COVID-19 samples took place in the United States, Italy and Spain.

Sequencing was performed with immunoSEQ multiplex PCR; in TCRdb, only in-frame clones are kept and a portion is missing. The sample lists 130,000 to 150,000 clones, approximately 88% occurring once. Germline-derived CDR1 and CDR2 are SGDLS and YYNGEE. Between the trimmed V and J ends, which lost 3 bases and 0 bases, there was a span of 18 bases. The CDR3 is 18 amino acids. V gene TRBV9 combines with J gene TRBJ2-2; TRBD2 might be the D (6 bases). The sample taken for sequencing was peripheral blood. The receptor was derived from a woman aged 45 to 65 with acute or convalescent COVID-19. For the CDR3, the DNA is TGTGCCAGCAGCGGATCAACCCGGGACTCCGCGAACACCGGGGAGCTGTTTTTT. This codes for CASSGSTRDSANTGELFF.